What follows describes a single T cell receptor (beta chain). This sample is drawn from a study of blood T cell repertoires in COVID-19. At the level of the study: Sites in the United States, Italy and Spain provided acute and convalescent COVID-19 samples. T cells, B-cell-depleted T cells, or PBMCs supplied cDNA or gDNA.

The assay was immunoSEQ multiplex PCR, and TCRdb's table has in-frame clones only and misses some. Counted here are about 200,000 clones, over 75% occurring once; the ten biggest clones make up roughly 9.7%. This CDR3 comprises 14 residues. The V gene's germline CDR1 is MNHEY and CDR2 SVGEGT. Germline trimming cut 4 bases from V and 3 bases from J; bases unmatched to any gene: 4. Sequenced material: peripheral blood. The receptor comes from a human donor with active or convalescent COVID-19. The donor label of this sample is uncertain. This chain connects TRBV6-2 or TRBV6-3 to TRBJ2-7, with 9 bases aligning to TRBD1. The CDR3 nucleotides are TGTGCCAGCAGTTCTGGGACAGGGTACTACGAGCAGTACTTC. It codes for CASSSGTGYYEQYF.